This section outlines one T cell receptor beta chain sequence together with its context. The antigen is undetermined. This specimen belongs to a study of early T cells in non-severe SARS-CoV-2 infection. On the study more broadly: Chains stayed unpaired after sequencing of bulk RNA from unsorted whole blood.

Unique molecular identifiers (one per individual cDNA molecule) were attached. TCRdb ran MiXCR on the 5' RACE reads and lists one entry per CDR3 protein. The table includes under 75,000 distinct CDR3 sequences, approximately 12% detected once. Germline CDR1 SEHNR, CDR2 FQNEAQ (reference sequence). The length of the CDR3 is 12 residues. The V gene lost 2 bases and the J gene lost 7 bases, with 9 bases spanning the gap. Study-wide results and caveats: CD4 and private specificities were missed by VDJdb matching, which favored anti-spike CD8 responses.

This sequence was found in an adult who was a healthcare worker with PCR-confirmed SARS-CoV-2 infection or an uninfected control (not recorded which). Sequences were obtained from whole blood. The V and J genes are TRBV7-9 and TRBJ2-7; D unclear. The CDR3: CASSLKVGEQYF. The DNA for the CDR3 is TGTGCCAGCAGCTTAAAAGTAGGGGAGCAGTACTTC.